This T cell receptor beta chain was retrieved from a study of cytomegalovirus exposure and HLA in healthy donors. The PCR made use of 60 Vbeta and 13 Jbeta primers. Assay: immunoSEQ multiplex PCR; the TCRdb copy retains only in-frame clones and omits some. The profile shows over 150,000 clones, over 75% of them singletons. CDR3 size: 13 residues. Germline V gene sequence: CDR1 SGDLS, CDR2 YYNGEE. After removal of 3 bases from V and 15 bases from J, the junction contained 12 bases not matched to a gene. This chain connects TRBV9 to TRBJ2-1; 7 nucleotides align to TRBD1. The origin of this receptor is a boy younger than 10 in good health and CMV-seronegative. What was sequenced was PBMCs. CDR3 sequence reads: CASSASPEGATFF. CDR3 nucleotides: TGTGCCAGCAGCGCAAGCCCCGAGGGGGCGACGTTCTTC.